The source of this TCR beta chain is a study of blood T cell repertoires in COVID-19. Across the whole study: T cells, B-cell-depleted T cells, or PBMCs provided the cDNA or gDNA that served as material.

The protocol was immunoSEQ multiplex PCR, while the TCRdb copy is restricted to in-frame clones and leaves out a portion. The repertoire has fewer than 300,000 clones, roughly nine tenths of them found once; the top ten carry over 2%. In this sample, this clone turned up a few times. The V gene end was trimmed by 3 bases and the J gene end by 5 bases; junction bases not matched to a gene: 8. The germline V gene encodes CDR1 SNHLY and CDR2 FYNNEI. The CDR3 totals 15 residues. This sequence was found in a woman aged 30 to 39 with COVID-19, enrolled during active disease. The sample taken for sequencing was peripheral blood. This chain connects TRBV2 to TRBJ2-5; 8 nucleotides line up with TRBD2. CDR3 bases: TGTGCCAGCAGTGAGGTAGCGGGATCGGATGAGACCCAGTACTTC. Translating gives CASSEVAGSDETQYF.